What follows are 14 T cell receptor beta chains derived from one specimen sequenced in a study of blood T cell repertoires in COVID-19 (dated by TCRdb to the early 2020s). Library prep was done by the immunoSEQ multiplex PCR assay. TCRdb stores this immuneACCESS table with in-frame sequences only. Part of the clones is absent; in the studies checked, under half of the shortfall reflects unresolved V genes, and no reason is known for the rest. The sample has about 43,000 clones on record, 83% of them singletons. The ten largest clones capture 8% to 10% of the sample. The sequencing input was peripheral blood. Receptors originate from a man older than 75 in a cohort sampled during active COVID-19.

The V gene is TRBV7-2, the J gene TRBJ2-3; a possible D gene is TRBD1 (5 bases). CDR1 and CDR2 (germline): SGHTA, FQGNSA. Trimming shortened V by 3 bases and J by 2 bases, and 12 bases separated the two germline ends. This CDR3 is built from 15 residues. Written as DNA, the CDR3 is TGTGCCAGCAGCTTTCAGGGTACTTACACAGATACGCAGTATTTT. Residues: CASSFQGTYTDTQYF.

The rearrangement joins TRBV30 to TRBJ2-7, with TRBD2 identical over 13 bases. Germline loops: CDR1 GTSNPN, CDR2 SVGIG (reference sequence). The CDR3 has 22 amino acids. V lost 4 bases and J lost 5; bases outside the gene matches: 29. The CDR3 loop reads CAWNYPGLAGFPSRLSRHEQYF. The DNA for the CDR3 is TGTGCCTGGAATTATCCGGGACTAGCGGGATTCCCCTCCCGGTTGTCTCGCCACGAGCAGTACTTC. The full variable domain, with the rest looked up from reference TRBV30 and TRBJ2-7, is SQTIHQWPATLVQPVGSPLSLECTVEGTSNPNLYWYRQAAGRGLQLLFYSVGIGQISSEVPQNLSASRPQDRQFILSSKKLLLSDSGFYLCAWNYPGLAGFPSRLSRHEQYFGPGTRLTVT.

The rearrangement joins TRBV15 to TRBJ2-1, with 7 bases that match TRBD1. Germline V lookup: CDR1 LNHNV, CDR2 YYDKDF (reference sequence). This CDR3 spans 16 amino acids. Trimming removed 1 base from V and 7 bases from J; junction bases left unmatched: 10. The CDR3 is CATSRVQSTGRNEQFF. The CDR3 DNA reads TGTGCCACCAGCAGAGTCCAATCGACAGGGCGGAATGAGCAGTTCTTC.

The chain uses TRBV5-6 and TRBJ2-7; tentatively, D is TRBD2 (6 bases). Germline V gene lookup returns CDR1 SGHDT and CDR2 YYEEEE. The CDR3 runs to 16 residues. The germline V and J ends were trimmed by 0 bases and 4 bases, with 17 bases remaining between them. The CDR3 coding sequence is TGTGCCAGCAGCTTGGGCCTAGGGACTCGTAAATACGAGCAGTACTTC. Its translation is CASSLGLGTRKYEQYF.

Written as DNA, the CDR3 is TGTGCCAGTAGTATTCGGGGAAATCAGCCCCAGCATTTT. Translating gives CASSIRGNQPQHF. The rearrangement links TRBV19 to TRBJ1-5; no clear D. Looked up from germline, CDR1 is LNHDA and CDR2 is SQIVND (reference sequence). This CDR3 has 13 amino acids. The ends were cut back, 3 bases at V and 4 bases at J, with 7 bases in the middle.

The CDR3 protein is CASSRGQGMREQYF. The CDR3 DNA reads TGTGCCAGCAGCCGGGGACAGGGGATGAGGGAGCAGTACTTC. V gene TRBV3-1 (or the pseudogene TRBV3-2) combines with J gene TRBJ2-7; TRBD1 matches 10 bases. The V and J ends lost 4 bases and 7 bases, in that order; junction bases with no gene match: 7. The CDR3 loop spans 14 amino acids. Germline V gene lookup returns CDR1 LGHDT and CDR2 YNNKEL (reference sequence).

J is TRBJ1-6 and V is TRBV9, with D possibly being TRBD1 (6 bases). The CDR3 has 14 amino acids. The V and J ends lost 3 bases and 8 bases respectively, with 12 bases between them. Germline V gene lookup returns CDR1 SGDLS and CDR2 YYNGEE. The DNA of the CDR3 is TGTGCCAGCAGCGAGAGGGGGAGGGATTCACCCCTCCACTTT. This translates into CASSERGRDSPLHF.

For this clone: One junction end does not reproduce the germline sequence, and a read error may be involved. This rearrangement joins TRBV6-5 to TRBJ2-7, with D possibly matching TRBD1 (5 bases). The germline V gene has CDR1 MNHEY and CDR2 SVGAGI. CDR3 size: 11 residues. The CDR3 spells CASRKGYAQYF. The CDR3 DNA is TGTGCCAGCAGAAAGGGGTACGCGCAGTACTTC.

The chain combines TRBV6-1 with TRBJ2-5; no reliable D call. CDR3 length equals 14 residues. Germline V gene lookup returns CDR1 MNHNS and CDR2 SASEGT. Trimming cost V 0 bases and J 5 bases, with 10 bases left between them. CDR3 DNA sequence: TGTGCCAGCAGTGAAGCGGGCAAAAGGGAGACCCAGTACTTC. This sequence encodes CASSEAGKRETQYF.

This sequence joins TRBV2 and TRBJ2-2; 9 bases fit TRBD1. Germline-derived CDR1 and CDR2 are SNHLY and FYNNEI. The CDR3 length is 13 residues. Trimming cost V 6 bases and J 4 bases; bases outside gene matches: 0. CDR3 bases: TGTGCCAGCAGGGACAGGGGCACCGGGGAGCTGTTTTTT. This sequence encodes CASRDRGTGELFF. The full variable domain, its missing parts supplied by reference TRBV2 and TRBJ2-2, is EPEVTQTPSHQVTQMGQEVILRCVPISNHLYFYWYRQILGQKVEFLVSFYNNEISEKSEIFDDQFSVERPDGSNFTLKIRSTKLEDSAMYFCASRDRGTGELFFGEGSRLTVL.

This rearrangement joins TRBV6-1 to TRBJ1-4, with D possibly TRBD1 on 5 matching bases. Trimming removed 0 bases at V and 6 bases at J, with 8 bases between. CDR3 size: 14 residues. Germline V gene data show CDR1 as MNHNS and CDR2 as SASEGT. The DNA for the CDR3 is TGTGCCAGCAGTGAAGCGCCGGGGGATGAAAAACTGTTTTTT. It encodes CASSEAPGDEKLFF.

This chain uses TRBV7-2 with TRBJ1-5; 11 bases are a match to TRBD1. Per the germline V gene, CDR1 is SGHTA and CDR2 is FQGNSA. The CDR3 covers 17 residues. J was trimmed by 0 bases and V by 6 bases; bases with no gene match: 7. CDR3 DNA: TGTGCCAGCAGTACCAGCGGGACAGGGGGTAGCAATCAGCCCCAGCATTTT. Translating gives CASSTSGTGGSNQPQHF.

V is TRBV15 and J is TRBJ2-7, with 10 bases that match TRBD1. The CDR3 length is 16 residues. V gave up 0 bases and J gave up 5 bases; unmatched junction bases: 7. Germline assignment: CDR1 LNHNV and CDR2 YYDKDF (reference sequence). The CDR3 DNA follows: TGTGCCACCAGCAGAGATCTATCCGGGACAGGGGACGAGCAGTACTTC. It encodes CATSRDLSGTGDEQYF. Based on the CDR3 plus reference TRBV15 and TRBJ2-7, the full variable domain is DAMVIQNPRYQVTQFGKPVTLSCSQTLNHNVMYWYQQKSSQAPKLLFHYYDKDFNNEADTPDNFQSRRPNTSFCFLDIRSPGLGDTAMYLCATSRDLSGTGDEQYFGPGTRLTVT.

V and J are TRBV9 and TRBJ1-2; tentative D call: TRBD1 (6 bases). V lost 0 bases and J lost 8, with 17 bases in between. The germline gives CDR1 SGDLS, CDR2 YYNGEE. CDR3 length: 15 amino acids. In DNA, the CDR3 is TGTGCCAGCAGCGTAGGCCGGGGGGCGCTGGGGGGCTACACCTTC. It translates to CASSVGRGALGGYTF.